One T cell receptor beta chain is described in this entry. Its antigen is currently unknown. This entry is derived from a study of metastatic and nonmetastatic thyroid tumors. Points from the study as a whole: It was reportedly found that TCR beta diversity was significantly higher in malignant thyroid tumors than in benign nodules, a difference seen in both blood and tumor samples.

The entire patient cohort was treatment-naive prior to thyroid surgery. Original methodology: The study's classifier, a distant-metastasis tool for papillary thyroid cancer, was built using CDR3 differences across clinicopathological groups. TCRdb re-called the PCR reads through MiXCR. The V and J calls follow TCRdb's processing rather than the paper's. Of 11,000 or so clones listed, roughly 38% are singletons. CDR1 is SGDLS and CDR2 is YYNGEE in the germline V gene. This CDR3 has 14 residues. V shed 2 bases and J shed 2 bases, with 10 bases lying between them. This chain joins TRBV9 and TRBJ1-2; D gene unclear. This TCR was recovered from a female donor with papillary thyroid cancer or a benign thyroid nodule (not recorded which). Some clones in this sample may be carry-over from other donors' samples. The sequencing input was tumor tissue. CDR3 nucleotide sequence: TGTGCCAGCAGCGTGGAGTCAAGGAACTATGGCTACACCTTC. This codes for CASSVESRNYGYTF.